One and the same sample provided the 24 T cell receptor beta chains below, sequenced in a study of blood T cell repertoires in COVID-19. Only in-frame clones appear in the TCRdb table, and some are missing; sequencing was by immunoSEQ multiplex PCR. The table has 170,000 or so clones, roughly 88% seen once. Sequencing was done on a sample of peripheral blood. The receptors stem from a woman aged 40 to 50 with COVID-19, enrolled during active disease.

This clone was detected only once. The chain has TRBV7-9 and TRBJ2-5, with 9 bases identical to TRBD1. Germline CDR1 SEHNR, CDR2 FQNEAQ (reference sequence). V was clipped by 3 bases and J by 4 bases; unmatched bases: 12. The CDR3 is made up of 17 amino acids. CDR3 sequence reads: CASSFPSPGQGGETQYF. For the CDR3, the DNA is TGTGCCAGCAGCTTTCCCTCTCCGGGACAGGGAGGAGAGACCCAGTACTTC.

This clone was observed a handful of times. CDR3 amino acids: CASRLGYGGPNEKLFF. CDR3 sequence (DNA): TGCGCCAGCAGACTCGGCTATGGGGGCCCTAATGAAAAACTGTTTTTT. The chain links TRBV5-1 to TRBJ1-4, with TRBD1 as a possible D gene (6 bases). V lost 5 bases, J lost 3 bases, and 17 bases lay in between. Germline V gene lookup returns CDR1 SGHRS and CDR2 YFSETQ. CDR3 length: 16 residues.

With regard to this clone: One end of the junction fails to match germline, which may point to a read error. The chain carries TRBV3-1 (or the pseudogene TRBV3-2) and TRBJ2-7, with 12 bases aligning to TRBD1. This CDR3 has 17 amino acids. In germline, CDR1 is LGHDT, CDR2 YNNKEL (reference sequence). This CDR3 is CASSQGQGATSSYERYF. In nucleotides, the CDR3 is TGTGCCAGCAGCCAGGGACAGGGGGCAACGAGCTCCTACGAGCGGTACTTC.

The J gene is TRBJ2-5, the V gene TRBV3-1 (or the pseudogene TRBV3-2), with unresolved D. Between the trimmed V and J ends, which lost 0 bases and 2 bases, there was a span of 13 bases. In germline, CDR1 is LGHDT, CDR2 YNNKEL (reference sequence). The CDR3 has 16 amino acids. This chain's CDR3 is CASSQDPGGFQETQYF. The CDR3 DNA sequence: TGTGCCAGCAGCCAAGATCCTGGCGGTTTTCAAGAGACCCAGTACTTC.

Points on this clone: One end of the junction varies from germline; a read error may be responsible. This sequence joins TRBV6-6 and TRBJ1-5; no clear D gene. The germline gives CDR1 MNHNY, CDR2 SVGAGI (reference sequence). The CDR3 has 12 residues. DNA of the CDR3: TGCGGTAGCTCGGCGGCCAATCAGCCCCAGCATTTT. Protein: CGSSAANQPQHF.

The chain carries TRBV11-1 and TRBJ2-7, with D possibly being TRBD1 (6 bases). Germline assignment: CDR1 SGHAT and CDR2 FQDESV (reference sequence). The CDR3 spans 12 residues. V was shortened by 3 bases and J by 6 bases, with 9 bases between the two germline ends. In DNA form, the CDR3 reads TGTGCCAGCAGCTTCAGGGGTTCCGAGCAGTACTTC. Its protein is CASSFRGSEQYF.

CDR3 protein: CASREREQGSYEQYF. The DNA of the CDR3 is TGTGCCAGCAGAGAGCGGGAGCAAGGGTCCTACGAGCAGTACTTC. The chain links TRBV6-5 to TRBJ2-7; 8 bases align to TRBD2. V lost 6 bases and J lost 1; bases outside the gene matches: 8. This CDR3 spans 15 amino acids. The germline CDR1 and CDR2 sequences are MNHEY and SVGAGI.

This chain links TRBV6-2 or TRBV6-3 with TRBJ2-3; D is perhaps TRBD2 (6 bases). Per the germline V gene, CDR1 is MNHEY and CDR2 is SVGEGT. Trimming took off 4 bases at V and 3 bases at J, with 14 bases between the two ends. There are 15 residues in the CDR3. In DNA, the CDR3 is TGTGCCAGCAGTTCCCGGGACTCCAAGACAGATACGCAGTATTTT. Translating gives CASSSRDSKTDTQYF.

CDR3 sequence reads: CASTPAQDTEAFF. CDR3 nucleotide sequence: TGTGCCAGTACCCCGGCCCAGGACACTGAAGCTTTCTTT. V usage is TRBV19 and J usage is TRBJ1-1; no definite D call. The CDR3 has 13 amino acids. The V gene lost 7 bases and the J gene lost 3 bases, with 12 bases spanning the gap. The germline V gene has CDR1 LNHDA and CDR2 SQIVND (reference sequence).

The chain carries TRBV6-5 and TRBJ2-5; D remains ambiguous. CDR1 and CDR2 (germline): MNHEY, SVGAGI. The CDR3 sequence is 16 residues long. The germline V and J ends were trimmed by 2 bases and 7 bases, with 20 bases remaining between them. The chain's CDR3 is CASSYPAMTGGATQYF. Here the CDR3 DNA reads TGTGCCAGCAGTTACCCAGCCATGACGGGTGGCGCGACCCAGTACTTC.

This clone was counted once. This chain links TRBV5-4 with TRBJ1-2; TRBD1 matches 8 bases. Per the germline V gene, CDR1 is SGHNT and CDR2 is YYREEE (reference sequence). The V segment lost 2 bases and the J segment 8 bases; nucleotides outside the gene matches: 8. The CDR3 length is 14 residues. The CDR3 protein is CASSFRDRPEGYTF. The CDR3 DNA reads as TGTGCCAGCAGCTTCCGGGACAGGCCTGAAGGCTACACCTTC.

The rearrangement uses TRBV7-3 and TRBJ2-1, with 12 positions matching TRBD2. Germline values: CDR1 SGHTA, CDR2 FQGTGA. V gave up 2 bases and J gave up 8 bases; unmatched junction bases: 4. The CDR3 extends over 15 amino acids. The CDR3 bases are TGTGCCAGCAGCTTAGGGCTAGCGGGAGGGGATGAGCAGTTCTTC. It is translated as CASSLGLAGGDEQFF.

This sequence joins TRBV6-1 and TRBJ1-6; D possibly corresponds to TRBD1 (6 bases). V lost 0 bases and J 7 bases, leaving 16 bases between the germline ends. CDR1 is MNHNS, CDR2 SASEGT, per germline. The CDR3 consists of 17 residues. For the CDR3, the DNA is TGTGCCAGCAGTGAAGCGCCGAGACAGGCGGTCAATTCACCCCTCCACTTT. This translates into CASSEAPRQAVNSPLHF.

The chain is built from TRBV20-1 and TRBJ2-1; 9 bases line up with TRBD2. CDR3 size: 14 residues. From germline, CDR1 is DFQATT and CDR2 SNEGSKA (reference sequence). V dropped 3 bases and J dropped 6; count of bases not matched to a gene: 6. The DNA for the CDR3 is TGCAGTGCTAGTGGTGGGACTAGCCGCAATGAGCAGTTCTTC. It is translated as CSASGGTSRNEQFF.

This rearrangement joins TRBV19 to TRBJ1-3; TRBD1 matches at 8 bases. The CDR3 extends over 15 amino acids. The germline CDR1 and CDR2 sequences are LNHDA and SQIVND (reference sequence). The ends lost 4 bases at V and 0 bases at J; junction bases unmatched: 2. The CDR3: CASSKGTGSGNTIYF. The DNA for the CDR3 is TGTGCCAGTAGTAAGGGGACAGGCTCTGGAAACACCATATATTTT.

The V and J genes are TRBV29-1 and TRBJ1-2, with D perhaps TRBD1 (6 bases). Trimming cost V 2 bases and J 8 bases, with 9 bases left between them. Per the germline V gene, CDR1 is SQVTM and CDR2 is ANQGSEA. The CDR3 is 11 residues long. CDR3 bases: TGCAGCGTTGAAAGAGGGGGAGGCTACACCTTC. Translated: CSVERGGGYTF.

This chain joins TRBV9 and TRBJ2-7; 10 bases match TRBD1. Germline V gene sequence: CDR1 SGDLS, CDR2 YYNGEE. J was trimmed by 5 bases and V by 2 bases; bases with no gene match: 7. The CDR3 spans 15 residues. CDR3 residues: CASSVRGTGVHEQYF. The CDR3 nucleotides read TGTGCCAGCAGCGTTCGCGGGACAGGGGTCCACGAGCAGTACTTC.

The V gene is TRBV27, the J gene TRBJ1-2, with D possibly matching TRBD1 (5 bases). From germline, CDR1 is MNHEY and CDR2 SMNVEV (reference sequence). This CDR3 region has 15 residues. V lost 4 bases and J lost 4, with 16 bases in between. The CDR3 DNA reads TGTGCCAGCAGTTCGGGAGACAGCCTCCTCTATGGCTACACCTTC. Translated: CASSSGDSLLYGYTF.

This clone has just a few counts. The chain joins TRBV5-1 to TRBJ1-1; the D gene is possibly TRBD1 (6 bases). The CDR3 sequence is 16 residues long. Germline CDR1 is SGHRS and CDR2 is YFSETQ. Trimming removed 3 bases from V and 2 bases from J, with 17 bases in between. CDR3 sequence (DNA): TGCGCCAGCAGCTCCGGGGGGACACCTCTCAACACTGAAGCTTTCTTT. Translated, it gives CASSSGGTPLNTEAFF.

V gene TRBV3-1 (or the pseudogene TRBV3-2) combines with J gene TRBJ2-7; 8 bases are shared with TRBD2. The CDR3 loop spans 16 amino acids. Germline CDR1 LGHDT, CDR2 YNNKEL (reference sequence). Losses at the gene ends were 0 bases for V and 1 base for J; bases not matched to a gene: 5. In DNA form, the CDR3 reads TGTGCCAGCAGCCAAGACATCGGGACTAGTTCCTACGAGCAGTACTTC. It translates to CASSQDIGTSSYEQYF.

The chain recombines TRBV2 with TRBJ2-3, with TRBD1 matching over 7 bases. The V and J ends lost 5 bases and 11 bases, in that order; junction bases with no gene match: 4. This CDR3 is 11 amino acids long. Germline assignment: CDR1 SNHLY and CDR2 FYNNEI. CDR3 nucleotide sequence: TGTGCCAGCAGTTTGGGACAGAAGCAGTATTTT. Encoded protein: CASSLGQKQYF.

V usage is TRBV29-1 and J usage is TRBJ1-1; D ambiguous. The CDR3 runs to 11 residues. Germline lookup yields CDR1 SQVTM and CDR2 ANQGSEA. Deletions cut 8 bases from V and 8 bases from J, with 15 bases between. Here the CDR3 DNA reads TGCAGCTATGCCAACCTCCGGGAAGCTTTCTTT. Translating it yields CSYANLREAFF.

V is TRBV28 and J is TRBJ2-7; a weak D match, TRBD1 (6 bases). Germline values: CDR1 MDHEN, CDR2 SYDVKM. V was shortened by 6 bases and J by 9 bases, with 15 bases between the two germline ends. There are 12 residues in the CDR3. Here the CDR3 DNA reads TGTGCCAGCAGCAGGGGTTTTCGCGGGCAGTACTTC. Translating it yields CASSRGFRGQYF. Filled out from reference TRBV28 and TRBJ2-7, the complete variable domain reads DVKVTQSSRYLVKRTGEKVFLECVQDMDHENMFWYRQDPGLGLRLIYFSYDVKMKEKGDIPEGYSVSREKKERFSLILESASTNQTSMYLCASSRGFRGQYFGPGTRLTVT.

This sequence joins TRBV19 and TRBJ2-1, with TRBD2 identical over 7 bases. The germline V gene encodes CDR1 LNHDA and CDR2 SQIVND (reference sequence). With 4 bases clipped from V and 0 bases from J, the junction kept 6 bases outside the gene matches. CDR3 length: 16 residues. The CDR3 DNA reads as TGTGCCAGTAGTACCCAGCGGGGCCCCTCCTACAATGAGCAGTTCTTC. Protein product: CASSTQRGPSYNEQFF. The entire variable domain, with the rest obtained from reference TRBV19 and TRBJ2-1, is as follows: DGGITQSPKYLFRKEGQNVTLSCEQNLNHDAMYWYRQDPGQGLRLIYYSQIVNDFQKGDIAEGYSVSREKKESFPLTVTSAQKNPTAFYLCASSTQRGPSYNEQFFGPGTRLTVL.